This TCR beta chain was found in a study of T cell repertoires in cytomegalovirus infection (dated by TCRdb to the late 2010s). About the study as a whole: The HLA type of each donor mattered for the analysis, because public TCR beta signatures pointed to carriage of CMV infection along with the matching HLA type.

This clonotype has a handful of counts. Its antigen has not been determined. Base qualities were left out, and no much larger clone turns up one base away. For sequencing, an Illumina HiSeq 1500 was employed. TCRdb ran its own pipeline on the public reads, namely fastp trimming at Q25 and MiXCR clone calling, and kept in-frame beta chains. All rows with the same CDR3 protein become a single entry with the most common DNA and genes. The sample table shows more than 150,000 distinct CDR3 sequences, and 15% to 20% are seen once. The ten largest make up about 2.9% of the sample. The germline V gene gives CDR1 as SGHTA and CDR2 as FQGTGA. From the cysteine through the phenylalanine, the CDR3 covers 14 amino acids. Kept here is only the CDR3 DNA, which spans 42 bases and is read in frame from base 1. Trimming at the junction amounts to 5 bases on V and 6 bases on J, and the germline ends lie 15 bases apart.

Beyond this particular receptor, the publication reports: In both this cohort and an independent approximately 400-donor cohort, the cumulative frequency of public TCR beta family members distinguished carriers of CMV infection plus the relevant HLA type. The ex vivo response was dominated by HLA-C-restricted CMV-specific TCR beta clonotypes, which also provided the single most frequent clonotype in two of eight donors.

The sequenced sample consisted of PBMCs. Here the chain combines TRBV7-3 and TRBJ2-3, and perhaps TRBD2 as D gene, on 6 matching bases. This clonotype was sampled from a human donor in good health (CMV status not recorded). Some clones in this sample may be carry-over from other donors' samples. The sequence in DNA is TGTGCCAGCAGCCCGGGACTCCCCTTGGATACGCAGTATTTT. This translates into CASSPGLPLDTQYF. With the rest looked up from the reference TRBV7-3 and TRBJ2-3 genes rather than sequenced, the full variable domain is GAGVSQTPSNKVTEKGKYVELRCDPISGHTALYWYRQSLGQGPEFLIYFQGTGAADDSGLPNDRFFAVRPEGSVSTLKIQRTERGDSAVYLCASSPGLPLDTQYFGPGTRLTVL.